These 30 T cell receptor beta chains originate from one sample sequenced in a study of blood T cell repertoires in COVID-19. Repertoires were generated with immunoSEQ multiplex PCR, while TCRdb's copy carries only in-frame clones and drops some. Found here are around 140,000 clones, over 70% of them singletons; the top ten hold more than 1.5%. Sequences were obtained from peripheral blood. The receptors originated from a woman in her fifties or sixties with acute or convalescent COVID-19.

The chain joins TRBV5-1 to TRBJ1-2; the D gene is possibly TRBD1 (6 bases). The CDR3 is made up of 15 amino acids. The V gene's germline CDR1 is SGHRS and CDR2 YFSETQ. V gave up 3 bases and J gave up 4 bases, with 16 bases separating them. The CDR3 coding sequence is TGCGCCAGCAGCTCGGACAGCAGAAGCTCCTATGGCTACACCTTC. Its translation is CASSSDSRSSYGYTF. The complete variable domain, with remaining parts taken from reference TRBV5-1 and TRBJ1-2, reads KAGVTQTPRYLIKTRGQQVTLSCSPISGHRSVSWYQQTPGQGLQFLFEYFSETQRNKGNFPGRFSGRQFSNSRSEMNVSTLELGDSALYLCASSSDSRSSYGYTFGSGTRLTVV.

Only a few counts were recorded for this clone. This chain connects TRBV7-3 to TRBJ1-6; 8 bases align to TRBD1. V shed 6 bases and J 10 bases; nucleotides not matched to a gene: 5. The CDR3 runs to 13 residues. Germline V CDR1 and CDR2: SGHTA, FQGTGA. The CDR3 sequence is CASSPRGRSPLHF. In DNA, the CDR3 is TGTGCCAGCAGTCCCAGGGGGCGGTCACCCCTCCACTTT.

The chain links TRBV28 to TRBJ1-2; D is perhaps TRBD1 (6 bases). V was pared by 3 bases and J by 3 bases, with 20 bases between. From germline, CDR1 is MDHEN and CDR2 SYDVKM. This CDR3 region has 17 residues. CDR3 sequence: CASSLDSILEGYYGYTF. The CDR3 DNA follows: TGTGCCAGCAGTTTGGACAGTATCTTAGAGGGTTACTATGGCTACACCTTC.

The CDR3 sequence is CASSHPRGAVETQYF. CDR3 DNA sequence: TGTGCCAGCAGCCACCCCCGGGGGGCGGTAGAGACCCAGTACTTC. The rearrangement links TRBV3-1 (or the pseudogene TRBV3-2) to TRBJ2-5; the D gene is possibly TRBD2 (7 bases). The CDR3 contains 15 residues. Germline V CDR1 and CDR2: LGHDT, YNNKEL (reference sequence). V lost 3 bases, J lost 4 bases, and 15 bases lay in between.

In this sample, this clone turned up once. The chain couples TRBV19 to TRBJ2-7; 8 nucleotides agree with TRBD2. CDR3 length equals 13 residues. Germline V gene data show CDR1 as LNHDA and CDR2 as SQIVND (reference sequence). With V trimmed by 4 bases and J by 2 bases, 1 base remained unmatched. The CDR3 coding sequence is TGTGCCAGTAGTACGGGACTAGCCTACGAGCAGTACTTC. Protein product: CASSTGLAYEQYF.

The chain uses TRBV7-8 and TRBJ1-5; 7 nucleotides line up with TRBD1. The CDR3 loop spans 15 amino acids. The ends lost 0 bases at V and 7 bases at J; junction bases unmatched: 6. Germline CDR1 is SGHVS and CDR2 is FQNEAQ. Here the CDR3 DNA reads TGTGCCAGCAGCTTAGCCGGGACAGTATCCCAGCCCCAGCATTTT. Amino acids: CASSLAGTVSQPQHF. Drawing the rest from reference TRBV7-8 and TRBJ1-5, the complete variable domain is GAGVSQSPRYKVAKRGQDVALRCDPISGHVSLFWYQQALGQGPEFLTYFQNEAQLDKSGLPSDRFFAERPEGSVSTLKIQRTQQEDSAVYLCASSLAGTVSQPQHFGDGTRLSIL.

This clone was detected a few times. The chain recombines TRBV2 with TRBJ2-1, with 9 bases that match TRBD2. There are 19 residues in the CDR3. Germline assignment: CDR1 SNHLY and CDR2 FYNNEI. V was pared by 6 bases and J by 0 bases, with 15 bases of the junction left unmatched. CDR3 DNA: TGTGCCAGCAGGCGGGGGGGATCCCGCCGCCTTAGCTCCTACAATGAGCAGTTCTTC. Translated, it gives CASRRGGSRRLSSYNEQFF. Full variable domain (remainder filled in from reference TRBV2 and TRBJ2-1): EPEVTQTPSHQVTQMGQEVILRCVPISNHLYFYWYRQILGQKVEFLVSFYNNEISEKSEIFDDQFSVERPDGSNFTLKIRSTKLEDSAMYFCASRRGGSRRLSSYNEQFFGPGTRLTVL.

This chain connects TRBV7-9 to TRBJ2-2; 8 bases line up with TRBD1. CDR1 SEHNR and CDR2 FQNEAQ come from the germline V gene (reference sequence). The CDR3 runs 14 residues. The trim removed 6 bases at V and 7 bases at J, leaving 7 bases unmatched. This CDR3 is CASRPQGAGGELFF. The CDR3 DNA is TGTGCCAGCAGGCCTCAGGGGGCAGGCGGGGAGCTGTTTTTT.

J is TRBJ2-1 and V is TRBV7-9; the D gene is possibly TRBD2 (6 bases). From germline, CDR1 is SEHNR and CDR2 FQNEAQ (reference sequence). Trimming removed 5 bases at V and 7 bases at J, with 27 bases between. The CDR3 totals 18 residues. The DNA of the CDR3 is TGTGCCAGCAGCACCCGACTCCTAGCGTCTCAGAAGAGGAATGAGCAGTTCTTC. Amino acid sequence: CASSTRLLASQKRNEQFF.

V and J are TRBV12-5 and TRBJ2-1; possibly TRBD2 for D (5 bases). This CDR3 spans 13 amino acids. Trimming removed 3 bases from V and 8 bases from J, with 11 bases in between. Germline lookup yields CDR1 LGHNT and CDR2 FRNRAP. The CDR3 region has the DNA TGTGCTAGTGGTTTCCCCTACGGGGATGAGCAGTTCTTC. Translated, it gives CASGFPYGDEQFF.

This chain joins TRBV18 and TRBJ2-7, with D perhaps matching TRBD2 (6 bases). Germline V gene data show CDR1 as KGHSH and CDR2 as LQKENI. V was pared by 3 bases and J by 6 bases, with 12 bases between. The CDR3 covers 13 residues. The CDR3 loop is CASSPQLGGEQYF. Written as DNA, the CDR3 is TGTGCCAGCTCACCCCAACTGGGAGGCGAGCAGTACTTC.

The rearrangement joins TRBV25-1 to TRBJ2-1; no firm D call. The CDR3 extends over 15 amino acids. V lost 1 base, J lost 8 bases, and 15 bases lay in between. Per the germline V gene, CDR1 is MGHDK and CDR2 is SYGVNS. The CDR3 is CASSELLRVVYEQFF. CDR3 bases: TGTGCCAGCAGTGAATTACTCCGGGTGGTCTATGAGCAGTTCTTC.

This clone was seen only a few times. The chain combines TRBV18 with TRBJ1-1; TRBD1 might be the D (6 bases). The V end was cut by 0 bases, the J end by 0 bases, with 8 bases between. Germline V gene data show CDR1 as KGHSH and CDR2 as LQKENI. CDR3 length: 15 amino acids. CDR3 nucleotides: TGTGCCAGCTCACCACCGACAGGACTGAACACTGAAGCTTTCTTT. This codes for CASSPPTGLNTEAFF.

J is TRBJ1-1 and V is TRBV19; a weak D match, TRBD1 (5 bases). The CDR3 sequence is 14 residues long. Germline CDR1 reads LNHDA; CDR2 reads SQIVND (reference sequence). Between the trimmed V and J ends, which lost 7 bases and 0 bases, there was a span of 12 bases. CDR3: CASIRRGLNTEAFF. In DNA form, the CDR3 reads TGTGCCAGTATTCGGCGGGGGTTGAACACTGAAGCTTTCTTT.

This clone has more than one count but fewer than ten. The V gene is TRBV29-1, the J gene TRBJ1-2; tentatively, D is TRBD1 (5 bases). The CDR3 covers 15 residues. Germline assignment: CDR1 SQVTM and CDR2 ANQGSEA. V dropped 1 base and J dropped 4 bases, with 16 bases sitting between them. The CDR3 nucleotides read TGCAGCGTTGAAGGTTGGGGGGGATTCAGCTATGGCTACACCTTC. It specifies CSVEGWGGFSYGYTF.

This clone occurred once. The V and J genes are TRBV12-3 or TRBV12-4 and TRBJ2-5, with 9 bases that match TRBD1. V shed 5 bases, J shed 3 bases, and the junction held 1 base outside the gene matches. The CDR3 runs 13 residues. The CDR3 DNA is TGTGCCAGCAGTGGACAGGGGAAAGAGACCCAGTACTTC. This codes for CASSGQGKETQYF.

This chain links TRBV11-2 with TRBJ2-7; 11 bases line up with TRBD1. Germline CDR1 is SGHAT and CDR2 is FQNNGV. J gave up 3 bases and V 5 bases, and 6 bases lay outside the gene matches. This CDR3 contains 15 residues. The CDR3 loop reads CASSPPGQGVYEQYF. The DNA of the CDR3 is TGTGCCAGCAGCCCTCCGGGACAGGGGGTCTACGAGCAGTACTTC.

The CDR3 is CASSGTGTSGYEQYF. The CDR3 coding sequence is TGTGCCAGCAGCGGAACCGGGACTAGCGGGTACGAGCAGTACTTC. This chain joins TRBV9 and TRBJ2-7, with 12 bases lining up with TRBD2. V gave up 3 bases and J gave up 4 bases; unmatched junction bases: 5. The CDR3 extends over 15 amino acids. Germline V gene sequence: CDR1 SGDLS, CDR2 YYNGEE.

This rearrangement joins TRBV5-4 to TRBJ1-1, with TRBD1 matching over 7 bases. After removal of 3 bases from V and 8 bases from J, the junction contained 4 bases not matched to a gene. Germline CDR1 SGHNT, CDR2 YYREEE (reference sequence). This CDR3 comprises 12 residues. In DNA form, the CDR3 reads TGTGCCAGCAGCTCCGGGACAGCCGAAGCTTTCTTT. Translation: CASSSGTAEAFF.

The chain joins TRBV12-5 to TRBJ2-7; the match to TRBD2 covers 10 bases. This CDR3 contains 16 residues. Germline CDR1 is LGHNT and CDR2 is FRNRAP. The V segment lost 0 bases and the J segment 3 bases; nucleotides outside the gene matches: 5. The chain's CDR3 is CASGLVLAGVIYEQYF. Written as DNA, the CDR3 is TGTGCTAGTGGTTTGGTTCTAGCGGGAGTTATCTACGAGCAGTACTTC.

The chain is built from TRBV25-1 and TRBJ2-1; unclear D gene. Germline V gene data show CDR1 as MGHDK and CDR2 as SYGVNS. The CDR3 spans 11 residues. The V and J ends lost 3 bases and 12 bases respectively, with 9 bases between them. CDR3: CASSESAGQFF. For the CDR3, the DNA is TGTGCCAGCAGTGAGTCTGCAGGGCAGTTCTTC.

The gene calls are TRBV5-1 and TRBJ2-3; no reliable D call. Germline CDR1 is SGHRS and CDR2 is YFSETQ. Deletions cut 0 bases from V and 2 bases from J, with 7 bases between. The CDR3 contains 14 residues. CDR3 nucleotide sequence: TGCGCCAGCAGCTTGGCTACCTTCACAGATACGCAGTATTTT. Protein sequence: CASSLATFTDTQYF.

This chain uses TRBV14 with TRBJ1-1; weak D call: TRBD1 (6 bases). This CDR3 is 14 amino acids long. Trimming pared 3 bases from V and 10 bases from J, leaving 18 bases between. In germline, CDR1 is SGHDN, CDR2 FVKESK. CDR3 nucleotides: TGTGCCAGCAGCCAGTGGGACAACCCTGAGCGAGCTTTCTTT. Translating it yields CASSQWDNPERAFF.

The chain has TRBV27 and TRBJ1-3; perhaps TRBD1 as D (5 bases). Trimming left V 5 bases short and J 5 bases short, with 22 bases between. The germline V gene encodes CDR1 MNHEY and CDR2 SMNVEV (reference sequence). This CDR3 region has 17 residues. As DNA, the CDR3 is TGTGCCAGCAGTCCCTCCCCGCAGGGAGGTAGGAGAAACACCATATATTTT. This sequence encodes CASSPSPQGGRRNTIYF.

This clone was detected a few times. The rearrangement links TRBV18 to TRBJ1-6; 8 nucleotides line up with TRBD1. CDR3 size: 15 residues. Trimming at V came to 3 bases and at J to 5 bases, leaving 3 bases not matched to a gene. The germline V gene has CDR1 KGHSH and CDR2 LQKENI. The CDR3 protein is CASSPKTGDNSPLHF. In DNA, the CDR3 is TGTGCCAGCTCACCGAAGACAGGGGATAATTCACCCCTCCACTTT.

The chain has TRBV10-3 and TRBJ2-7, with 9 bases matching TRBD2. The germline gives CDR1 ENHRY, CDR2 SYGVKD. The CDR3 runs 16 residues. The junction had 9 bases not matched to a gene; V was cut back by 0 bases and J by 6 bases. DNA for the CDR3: TGTGCCATCAGTGAGTCGAGGGCTAGCGGGATTATCGAGCAGTACTTC. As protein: CAISESRASGIIEQYF.

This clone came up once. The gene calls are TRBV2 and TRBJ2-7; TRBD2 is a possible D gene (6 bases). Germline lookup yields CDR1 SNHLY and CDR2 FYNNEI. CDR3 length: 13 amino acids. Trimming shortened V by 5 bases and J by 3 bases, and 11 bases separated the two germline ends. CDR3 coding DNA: TGTGCCAGCAGTATCGGGAGATTCTACGAGCAGTACTTC. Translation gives CASSIGRFYEQYF.

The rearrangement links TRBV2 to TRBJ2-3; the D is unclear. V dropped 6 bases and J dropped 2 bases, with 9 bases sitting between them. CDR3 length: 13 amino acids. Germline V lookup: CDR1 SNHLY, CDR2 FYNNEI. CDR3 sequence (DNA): TGTGCCAGCAGCTATCGTCACACAGATACGCAGTATTTT. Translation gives CASSYRHTDTQYF.

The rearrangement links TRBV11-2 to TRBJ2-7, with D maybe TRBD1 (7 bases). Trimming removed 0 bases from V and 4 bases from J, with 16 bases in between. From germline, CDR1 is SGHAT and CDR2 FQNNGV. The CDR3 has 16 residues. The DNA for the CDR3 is TGTGCCAGCAGCTTAGATTCGACAGGGACTTTGTACGAGCAGTACTTC. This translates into CASSLDSTGTLYEQYF.

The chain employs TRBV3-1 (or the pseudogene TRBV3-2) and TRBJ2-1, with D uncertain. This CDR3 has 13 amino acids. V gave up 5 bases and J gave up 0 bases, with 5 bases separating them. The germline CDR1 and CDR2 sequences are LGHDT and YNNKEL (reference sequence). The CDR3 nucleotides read TGTGCCAGCAGCGCCAGCTCCTACAATGAGCAGTTCTTC. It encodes CASSASSYNEQFF.